The T cell receptor beta chain described here comes from a study of T cells in Graves' hyperthyroidism and ophthalmopathy. Study-level points and caveats: Appearing also in blood were most of the thyroid clonotypes expanded above 0.001.

This clonotype showed up just a few times. Its specificity is not known. Amplified TCR beta CDR3 regions came from RNA transcripts. HTBI primers were used for first-round RT-PCR of the TCR CDR3. TCRdb ran MiXCR on the multiplex PCR reads and lists one entry per CDR3 protein. The sample lists about 400,000 distinct CDR3 sequences, approximately 14% occurring once. The V gene's germline CDR1 is MNHNS and CDR2 SASEGT. CDR3 length: 15 amino acids. Between the trimmed V and J ends, which lost 2 bases and 5 bases, there was a span of 15 bases. Sequenced material: blood. The TCR originated in a young woman with Graves' hyperthyroidism. V and J are TRBV6-1 and TRBJ2-5; D is possibly TRBD2 (5 bases). CDR3 sequence (DNA): TGTGCCAGCAGTGAATTCGCTAGCTTGTTGGAGACCCAGTACTTC. The encoded protein is CASSEFASLLETQYF.